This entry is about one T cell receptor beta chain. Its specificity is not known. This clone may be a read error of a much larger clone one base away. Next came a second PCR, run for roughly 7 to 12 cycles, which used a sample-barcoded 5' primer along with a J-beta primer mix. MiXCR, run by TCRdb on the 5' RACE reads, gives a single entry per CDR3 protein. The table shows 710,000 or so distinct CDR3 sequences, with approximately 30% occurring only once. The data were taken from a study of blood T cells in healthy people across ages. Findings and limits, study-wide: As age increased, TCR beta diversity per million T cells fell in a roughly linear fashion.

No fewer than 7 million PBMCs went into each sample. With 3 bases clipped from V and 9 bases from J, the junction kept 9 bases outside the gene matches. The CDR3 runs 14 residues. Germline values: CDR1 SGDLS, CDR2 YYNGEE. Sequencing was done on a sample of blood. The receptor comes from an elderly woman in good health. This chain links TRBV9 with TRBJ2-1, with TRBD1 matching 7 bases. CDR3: CASSGTTGVSEQFF. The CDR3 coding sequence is TGTGCCAGCAGCGGGACAACAGGGGTGTCTGAGCAGTTCTTC.